The entry below gives a single T cell receptor beta chain sequence along with its context. Its antigen is undetermined. This specimen comes from a study of shared clonotypes between healthy human individuals. CDR3 length: 11 amino acids. V lost 3 bases, J lost 6 bases, and 2 bases lay in between. Germline lookup yields CDR1 SGHDN and CDR2 FVKESK. Study observations and caveats: Despite large depth, sorted-subset datasets appeared incompletely sequenced.

Libraries were prepared by immunoSEQ multiplex PCR; TCRdb keeps only in-frame clonotypes and omits some of them. The sample lists 1.5 million to 1.9 million clones, 95% to 99% occurring once. The chain recombines TRBV14 with TRBJ2-2; D remains unclear. The sequencing input was naive CD4+ T cells sorted from blood. As for subset: CD45RA+ positively selected. The sequence derives from a man aged 25 to 45 in good health. CDR3 nucleotide sequence: TGTGCCAGCAGCCAGGCCGGGGAGCTGTTTTTT. Its translation is CASSQAGELFF. The complete variable domain, with remaining parts taken from reference TRBV14 and TRBJ2-2, reads EAGVTQFPSHSVIEKGQTVTLRCDPISGHDNLYWYRRVMGKEIKFLLHFVKESKQDESGMPNNRFLAERTGGTYSTLKVQPAELEDSGVYFCASSQAGELFFGEGSRLTVL.